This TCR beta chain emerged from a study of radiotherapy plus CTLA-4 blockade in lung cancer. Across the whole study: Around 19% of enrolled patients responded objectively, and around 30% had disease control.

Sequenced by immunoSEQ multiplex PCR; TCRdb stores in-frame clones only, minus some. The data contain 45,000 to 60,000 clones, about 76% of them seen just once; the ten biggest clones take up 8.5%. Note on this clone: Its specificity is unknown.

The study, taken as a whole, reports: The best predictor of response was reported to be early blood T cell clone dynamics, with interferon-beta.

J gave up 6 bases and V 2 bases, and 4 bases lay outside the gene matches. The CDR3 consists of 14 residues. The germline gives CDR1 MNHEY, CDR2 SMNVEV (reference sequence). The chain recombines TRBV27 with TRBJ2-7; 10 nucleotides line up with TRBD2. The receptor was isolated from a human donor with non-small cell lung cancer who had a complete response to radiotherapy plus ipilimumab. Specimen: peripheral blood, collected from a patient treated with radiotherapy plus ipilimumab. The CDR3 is CASSLELAGAEQYV. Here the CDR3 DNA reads TGTGCCAGCAGTTTAGAGCTAGCGGGAGCCGAGCAGTACGTC.